These T cell receptor beta chains were read from a single sample in a study of identical twins. One entry per CDR3 protein, called by TCRdb with MiXCR from the 5' RACE reads. The table lists under 450,000 distinct CDR3 sequences, about a fifth of them singletons. Specimen: naive T cells sorted from blood. These TCRs come from a man aged 50-59 years in good health. The CDR3 runs from the conserved cysteine through the conserved F or W. D genes are given only for firm matches. Clone size, where shown, is once, few, many, or a class for clones that have expanded.

v_gene	abundance	j_gene	d_gene	CDR3aa	CDR3nt
TRBV12-3/TRBV12-4	many	TRBJ2-1	NA	CASSVGLVGNEQFF	TGTGCCAGCAGTGTGGGACTTGTCGGCAATGAGCAGTTCTTC
TRBV24-1	few	TRBJ2-2	NA	CATRATANTGELFF	TGTGCCACCAGAGCGACAGCGAACACCGGGGAGCTGTTTTTT
TRBV4-3	NA	TRBJ1-3	NA	CASSQDPQGGGNTIYF	TGCGCCAGCAGCCAAGACCCCCAGGGCGGTGGAAACACCATATATTTT
TRBV20-1	many	TRBJ1-6	NA	CSALWQELLHF	TGCAGTGCACTCTGGCAGGAACTTCTCCACTTT
TRBV7-9	NA	TRBJ2-7	NA	CASSLSAGGYEQYF	TGTGCCAGCAGCTTAAGTGCAGGGGGGTACGAGCAGTACTTC
TRBV20-1	many	TRBJ2-7	NA	CSARDPYEQYF	TGCAGTGCTAGAGATCCCTACGAGCAGTACTTC
TRBV4-3	NA	TRBJ2-7	NA	CASSQDFGRYEQYF	TGCGCCAGCAGCCAAGATTTCGGACGGTACGAGCAGTACTTC
TRBV5-1	many	TRBJ2-3	TRBD1	CASSSTDRGSHTQYF	TGCGCCAGCAGCTCCACGGACAGGGGAAGTCATACGCAGTATTTT
TRBV7-9	many	TRBJ2-1	TRBD2	CASTRTSSYNEQFF	TGTGCCAGCACCAGGACTAGCTCCTACAATGAGCAGTTCTTC
TRBV29-1	NA	TRBJ2-2	TRBD2	CSVESGGVNTGELFF	TGCAGCGTTGAGAGCGGGGGGGTGAACACCGGGGAGCTGTTTTTT
TRBV6-2/TRBV6-3	NA	TRBJ2-1	TRBD1	CASTHRTGTPIPTYNEQFF	TGTGCCAGCACCCACAGGACAGGGACACCTATCCCGACCTACAATGAGCAGTTCTTC
TRBV3-1	few	TRBJ2-2	TRBD1	CASSGTGTGASGELFF	TGTGCCAGCAGCGGGACCGGGACAGGGGCTTCCGGGGAGCTGTTTTTT
TRBV7-9	many	TRBJ2-7	NA	CASSLNVISNEQYF	TGTGCCAGCAGCTTAAACGTAATCTCCAACGAGCAGTACTTC
TRBV21-1	once	TRBJ2-7	NA	CASSHRHFLSYEQYF	TGTGCCAGCAGCCATCGACACTTCCTCTCCTACGAGCAGTACTTC
TRBV3-1	NA	TRBJ1-5	NA	CASSQGTNSNQPQHF	TGTGCCAGCAGCCAAGGAACAAATAGCAATCAGCCCCAGCATTTT
TRBV7-8	many	TRBJ1-1	NA	CASSLARWNTEAFF	TGTGCCAGCAGCTTAGCGCGATGGAACACTGAAGCTTTCTTT
TRBV7-2	few	TRBJ2-3	NA	CASSSAGLVDTQYF	TGTGCCAGCAGCTCGGCCGGACTGGTAGATACGCAGTATTTT
TRBV5-1	many	TRBJ1-6	NA	CASSVDSQRLNSPLHF	TGCGCCAGCAGCGTGGACAGTCAGCGCCTTAATTCACCCCTCCACTTT
TRBV6-5	many	TRBJ2-2	NA	CASSYNRVSGELFF	TGTGCCAGCAGTTACAACAGGGTTTCCGGGGAGCTGTTTTTT
TRBV2	few	TRBJ2-7	TRBD1	CASGTGVINEQYF	TGTGCCAGCGGTACAGGGGTGATCAACGAGCAGTACTTC
TRBV20-1	NA	TRBJ2-5	TRBD1	CSARTGGAETQYF	TGCAGTGCTAGGACAGGGGGCGCGGAGACCCAGTACTTC
TRBV10-3	NA	TRBJ2-7	TRBD1	CAISAPRQGYEQYF	TGTGCCATCAGTGCCCCGAGACAGGGCTACGAGCAGTACTTC
TRBV6-1	few	TRBJ2-1	TRBD1	CASRDRYYNEQFF	TGTGCCAGCAGGGACAGGTACTACAATGAGCAGTTCTTC
TRBV4-3	NA	TRBJ2-3	NA	CASSQDWLVGTQYF	TGCGCCAGCAGCCAAGATTGGCTAGTCGGTACGCAGTATTTT
TRBV20-1	few	TRBJ2-1	TRBD2	CSAASLAGVFNEQFF	TGCAGTGCGGCATCGTTAGCGGGAGTATTCAATGAGCAGTTCTTC
TRBV7-8	few	TRBJ2-7	TRBD1	CASSMTGQYEQYF	TGTGCCAGCAGCATGACAGGGCAATACGAGCAGTACTTC
TRBV27	NA	TRBJ2-3	NA	CASRRLAESDTQYF	TGTGCCAGCAGGCGATTAGCGGAGTCAGATACGCAGTATTTT
TRBV2	many	TRBJ1-3	NA	CASSEGRGNSGNTIYF	TGTGCCAGCAGTGAAGGACGGGGAAACTCTGGAAACACCATATATTTT
TRBV6-5	many	TRBJ1-6	NA	CASSHQWGRSPLHF	TGTGCCAGCAGTCACCAATGGGGCCGGTCACCCCTCCACTTT
TRBV20-1	NA	TRBJ2-2	NA	CSARDLREPDTGELFF	TGCAGTGCTAGAGATCTAAGGGAGCCCGACACCGGGGAGCTGTTTTTT
TRBV5-1	NA	TRBJ2-7	NA	CASSARELAYEQYF	TGCGCCAGCTCGGCCCGTGAGCTCGCCTACGAGCAGTACTTC